This T cell receptor beta chain was obtained from a study of blood T cells in healthy people across ages. Primers used in a second PCR of about 6 to 11 cycles were a sample-barcoded 5' primer and a J-beta primer mix. TCRdb called the 5' RACE reads again in MiXCR, with one record for every CDR3 protein. The table shows hundreds of thousands of distinct CDR3 sequences, with about 28% occurring only once. The V end was cut by 3 bases, the J end by 5 bases, with 15 bases between. The CDR3 is made up of 15 amino acids. CDR1 KGHSH and CDR2 LQKENI come from the germline V gene. This clonotype showed up just a few times.

Sequenced: blood. This chain uses TRBV18 with TRBJ2-3, with D perhaps matching TRBD1 or TRBD2 (5 bases each). This clonotype originated in a woman aged 80 or over in good health. CDR3 bases: TGTGCCAGCTCACCTCCTGAGGGGTTTGGAGATACGCAGTATTTT. It translates to CASSPPEGFGDTQYF.